This is a list of T cell receptor beta chains from one sample in a study of immune heterogeneity within non-small cell lung tumors. TCRdb reanalysed the multiplex PCR reads using MiXCR and keeps one entry per CDR3 protein. The table has 4,000 to 5,000 distinct CDR3 sequences, about 30% seen once; the top ten hold 20% to 25%. Source material: lung tumor tissue. The receptors were gathered from a woman in her 50s with non-small cell lung cancer. CDR3s include the opening cysteine and the closing phenylalanine or tryptophan. The D gene is left open where the match is weak. A row's size may be missing; if present it is once, few, many or a size class.

clone_size: -
v_call: TRBV2
j_call: TRBJ1-6
cdr3_length: 15
d_call: TRBD1
cdr3_nt: TGTGCCAGCAGTCAAGGACAGGGTGATAATTCACCCCTCCACTTT
cdr3_aa: CASSQGQGDNSPLHF

clone_size: medium-sized
v_call: TRBV7-6
j_call: TRBJ2-3
cdr3_length: 15
d_call: TRBD1
cdr3_nt: TGTGCCAGCAGCTTAAACAGGGGGGGCACAGATACGCAGTATTTT
cdr3_aa: CASSLNRGGTDTQYF

clone_size: medium-sized
v_call: TRBV2
j_call: TRBJ2-7
cdr3_length: 14
d_call: TRBD1
cdr3_nt: TGTGCCAGCACCATGACAGGGGCAGGAATGGAGCAGTACTTC
cdr3_aa: CASTMTGAGMEQYF

clone_size: -
v_call: TRBV5-1
j_call: TRBJ2-2
cdr3_length: 17
d_call: TRBD1
cdr3_nt: TGCGCCAGCAGCCCCGGGACAGACCACCGGGGAACCGGGGAGCTGTTTTTT
cdr3_aa: CASSPGTDHRGTGELFF

clone_size: medium-sized
v_call: TRBV12-3/TRBV12-4
j_call: TRBJ1-2
cdr3_length: 13
d_call: -
cdr3_nt: TGTGCCAGCTTTCTCGACAGCATCTATGGCTACACCTTC
cdr3_aa: CASFLDSIYGYTF

clone_size: medium-sized
v_call: TRBV30
j_call: TRBJ1-6
cdr3_length: 13
d_call: -
cdr3_nt: TGTGCCTGGAGTGGGACGGCAAATTCACCCCTCCACTTT
cdr3_aa: CAWSGTANSPLHF

clone_size: -
v_call: TRBV6-2/TRBV6-3
j_call: TRBJ2-7
cdr3_length: 15
d_call: TRBD2
cdr3_nt: TGTGCCAGCAGACCTAGCGGTATTAACTCCTACGAGCAGTACTTC
cdr3_aa: CASRPSGINSYEQYF

clone_size: -
v_call: TRBV2
j_call: TRBJ2-5
cdr3_length: 13
d_call: -
cdr3_nt: TGTGCCAGCAGTTATTCCGGGACCCTTGGCCAGTACTTC
cdr3_aa: CASSYSGTLGQYF

clone_size: medium-sized
v_call: TRBV28
j_call: TRBJ2-7
cdr3_length: 15
d_call: TRBD1
cdr3_nt: TGTGCCAGCAGTTTAGGGGACAGGGCGTCCTACGAGCAGTACTTC
cdr3_aa: CASSLGDRASYEQYF

clone_size: medium-sized
v_call: TRBV11-3
j_call: TRBJ2-2
cdr3_length: 13
d_call: -
cdr3_nt: TGTGCCAGCAGCGGCGGATGGGGCGGGGAGCTGTTTTTT
cdr3_aa: CASSGGWGGELFF

clone_size: medium-sized
v_call: TRBV20-1
j_call: TRBJ2-1
cdr3_length: 14
d_call: TRBD1
cdr3_nt: TGCAGTGCCCCCGGGACAGCTAACAGTAAAAGGCAGTTCTTC
cdr3_aa: CSAPGTANSKRQFF

clone_size: large
v_call: TRBV6-5
j_call: TRBJ2-7
cdr3_length: 13
d_call: -
cdr3_nt: TGTGCCAGCAGTTACCGGGCGGACTACGAGCAGTACTTC
cdr3_aa: CASSYRADYEQYF

clone_size: medium-sized
v_call: TRBV2
j_call: TRBJ2-7
cdr3_length: 11
d_call: -
cdr3_nt: TGTGCCAGCAGTGAACCCATCGAGCAGTACTTC
cdr3_aa: CASSEPIEQYF

clone_size: large
v_call: TRBV2
j_call: TRBJ1-6
cdr3_length: 13
d_call: -
cdr3_nt: TGTGCCAGCAAGGGTCAGGAATATTCACCCCTCCACTTT
cdr3_aa: CASKGQEYSPLHF

clone_size: medium-sized
v_call: TRBV4-1
j_call: TRBJ2-7
cdr3_length: 14
d_call: -
cdr3_nt: TGCGCCAGCAGCCAAGAGGAATTAGCTGGGGAGCAGTACTTC
cdr3_aa: CASSQEELAGEQYF

clone_size: medium-sized
v_call: TRBV5-1
j_call: TRBJ1-1
cdr3_length: 16
d_call: TRBD1
cdr3_nt: TGCGCCAGCAGACCCAACAGACAGGGGGCGACCACTGAAGCTTTCTTT
cdr3_aa: CASRPNRQGATTEAFF

clone_size: medium-sized
v_call: TRBV19
j_call: TRBJ2-7
cdr3_length: 16
d_call: -
cdr3_nt: TGTGCCAGTAGTATACCGGCGACGTTGAACCATGGCGAGCAGTACTTC
cdr3_aa: CASSIPATLNHGEQYF

clone_size: few
v_call: TRBV3-1
j_call: TRBJ1-5
cdr3_length: 15
d_call: TRBD1
cdr3_nt: TGTGCCAGCAGCCAAGATACGGGCAGGGGGGAGCCCCAGCATTTT
cdr3_aa: CASSQDTGRGEPQHF

clone_size: -
v_call: TRBV16
j_call: TRBJ1-4
cdr3_length: 11
d_call: -
cdr3_nt: TGTGCCAGCAGCCAATCTCAGAAACTGTTTTTT
cdr3_aa: CASSQSQKLFF

clone_size: -
v_call: TRBV5-8
j_call: TRBJ1-2
cdr3_length: 15
d_call: TRBD1
cdr3_nt: TGTGCCAGCGACGGTGAGACAGGGGGCAACTATGGCTACACCTTC
cdr3_aa: CASDGETGGNYGYTF

clone_size: -
v_call: TRBV7-9
j_call: TRBJ1-2
cdr3_length: 12
d_call: -
cdr3_nt: TGTGCCAGCAGCGTCCGGGATGTCGGCTACACCTTC
cdr3_aa: CASSVRDVGYTF

clone_size: medium-sized
v_call: TRBV12-3/TRBV12-4
j_call: TRBJ1-4
cdr3_length: 13
d_call: -
cdr3_nt: TGTGCCAGCAGTTCCCGGGAAAATGAAAAACTGTTTTTT
cdr3_aa: CASSSRENEKLFF

clone_size: medium-sized
v_call: TRBV15
j_call: TRBJ2-5
cdr3_length: 15
d_call: TRBD2
cdr3_nt: TGTGCCACCAGCAGAGATTGGGGGGGCCAAGAGACCCAGTACTTC
cdr3_aa: CATSRDWGGQETQYF

clone_size: -
v_call: TRBV3-1
j_call: TRBJ1-6
cdr3_length: 17
d_call: -
cdr3_nt: TGTGCCAGCAGCCAAGTGGGAGGCAGCTCCTATAATTCACCCCTCCACTTT
cdr3_aa: CASSQVGGSSYNSPLHF

clone_size: medium-sized
v_call: TRBV3-1
j_call: TRBJ1-1
cdr3_length: 15
d_call: -
cdr3_nt: TGTGCCAGCAGCCTCCTGGATCGGGGGAACACTGAAGCTTTCTTT
cdr3_aa: CASSLLDRGNTEAFF

clone_size: medium-sized
v_call: TRBV4-1
j_call: TRBJ2-2
cdr3_length: 15
d_call: -
cdr3_nt: TGCGCCAGCAGCCCGGGCCGCGGAGGAACCGGGGAGCTGTTTTTT
cdr3_aa: CASSPGRGGTGELFF

clone_size: -
v_call: TRBV14
j_call: TRBJ1-2
cdr3_length: 16
d_call: -
cdr3_nt: TGTGCCAGCAGCCAAATTGGGAGGGTAAATTTGGCTGGCTACACCTTC
cdr3_aa: CASSQIGRVNLAGYTF

clone_size: medium-sized
v_call: TRBV19
j_call: TRBJ2-1
cdr3_length: 14
d_call: -
cdr3_nt: TGTGCCAGTAGTATAAGTTCAGGCCGGAATGAGCAGTTCTTC
cdr3_aa: CASSISSGRNEQFF

clone_size: -
v_call: TRBV5-4
j_call: TRBJ1-4
cdr3_length: 13
d_call: -
cdr3_nt: TGTGCCAGCAGCTCGGAGGGCGACGAAAAACTGTTTTTT
cdr3_aa: CASSSEGDEKLFF

clone_size: medium-sized
v_call: TRBV7-2
j_call: TRBJ1-1
cdr3_length: 13
d_call: -
cdr3_nt: TGTGCCAGCACCCTTAGTCCCGATTTTGAAGCTTTCTTT
cdr3_aa: CASTLSPDFEAFF

clone_size: -
v_call: TRBV5-1
j_call: TRBJ2-5
cdr3_length: 13
d_call: -
cdr3_nt: TGCGCCAGCAAACAACTGGAACAAGAGACCCAGTACTTC
cdr3_aa: CASKQLEQETQYF

clone_size: medium-sized
v_call: TRBV19
j_call: TRBJ2-7
cdr3_length: 14
d_call: -
cdr3_nt: TGTGCCAGTAGTATCGGAGTTGGAAGCTACGAGCAGTACTTC
cdr3_aa: CASSIGVGSYEQYF

clone_size: medium-sized
v_call: TRBV12-3/TRBV12-4
j_call: TRBJ2-3
cdr3_length: 15
d_call: -
cdr3_nt: TGTGCCAGCAGTTTAGGAGGCAGGGGAACAGATACGCAGTATTTT
cdr3_aa: CASSLGGRGTDTQYF

clone_size: -
v_call: TRBV5-4
j_call: TRBJ1-6
cdr3_length: 14
d_call: -
cdr3_nt: TGTGCCAGCAGCGGGTTCAGGGGAGATTCACCCCTCCACTTT
cdr3_aa: CASSGFRGDSPLHF

clone_size: -
v_call: TRBV12-3/TRBV12-4
j_call: TRBJ2-7
cdr3_length: 13
d_call: TRBD1
cdr3_nt: TGTGCCAGCAGTTTCGACAGGGCGGGCGAGCAGTACTTC
cdr3_aa: CASSFDRAGEQYF

clone_size: medium-sized
v_call: TRBV19
j_call: TRBJ1-5
cdr3_length: 16
d_call: -
cdr3_nt: TGTGCCAGTAGTTCAGTGGGGGCGGGAGCAGATCAGCCCCAGCATTTT
cdr3_aa: CASSSVGAGADQPQHF

clone_size: medium-sized
v_call: TRBV28
j_call: TRBJ1-2
cdr3_length: 17
d_call: -
cdr3_nt: TGTGCCAGCAGTTTATGGGCCAGGGATAAGTCGGACTATGGCTACACCTTC
cdr3_aa: CASSLWARDKSDYGYTF

clone_size: large
v_call: TRBV29-1
j_call: TRBJ1-1
cdr3_length: 16
d_call: -
cdr3_nt: TGCAGCGTTGGAACCCTTGATTTTTTTATGAACACTGAAGCTTTCTTT
cdr3_aa: CSVGTLDFFMNTEAFF

clone_size: -
v_call: TRBV6-4
j_call: TRBJ2-2
cdr3_length: 15
d_call: -
cdr3_nt: TGTGCCAGCAGTGAATGGACCTCCAACACCGGGGAGCTGTTTTTT
cdr3_aa: CASSEWTSNTGELFF

clone_size: medium-sized
v_call: TRBV19
j_call: TRBJ1-2
cdr3_length: 13
d_call: -
cdr3_nt: TGTGCCAGTAGTATAGGGACCCCGTATGGCTACACCTTC
cdr3_aa: CASSIGTPYGYTF

clone_size: -
v_call: TRBV12-5
j_call: TRBJ2-2
cdr3_length: 14
d_call: -
cdr3_nt: TGTGCTAGTGGTTTGGTCCCGCACCCCGGGGAGCTGTTTTTT
cdr3_aa: CASGLVPHPGELFF

clone_size: few
v_call: TRBV27
j_call: TRBJ1-6
cdr3_length: 14
d_call: -
cdr3_nt: TGTGCCAGCAGTTATAGGGTGTGGAATTCATCCCTCCGCTTT
cdr3_aa: CASSYRVWNSSLRF

clone_size: medium-sized
v_call: TRBV7-9
j_call: TRBJ1-1
cdr3_length: 15
d_call: TRBD1
cdr3_nt: TGTGCCAGCAGCATTCAGGGGGCGGTGGGAACTGAAGCTTTCTTT
cdr3_aa: CASSIQGAVGTEAFF

clone_size: -
v_call: TRBV6-1
j_call: TRBJ2-1
cdr3_length: 15
d_call: TRBD2
cdr3_nt: TGTGCCAGCAGTATGCTAGCGGGCTCCTACAATGAGCAGTTCTTC
cdr3_aa: CASSMLAGSYNEQFF

clone_size: medium-sized
v_call: TRBV2
j_call: TRBJ1-3
cdr3_length: 13
d_call: -
cdr3_nt: TGTGCCAGCAGCTTCGATCCTGGAAACACCATATATTTT
cdr3_aa: CASSFDPGNTIYF

clone_size: -
v_call: TRBV10-3
j_call: TRBJ1-5
cdr3_length: 14
d_call: TRBD1
cdr3_nt: TGTGCCATCAGTTCGGGACAGGGGGATCAGCCCCAGCATTTT
cdr3_aa: CAISSGQGDQPQHF

clone_size: medium-sized
v_call: TRBV20-1
j_call: TRBJ2-3
cdr3_length: 15
d_call: -
cdr3_nt: TGCAGTGCCCCGCGGGTTAGCGGCAGCACAGATACGCAGTATTTT
cdr3_aa: CSAPRVSGSTDTQYF

clone_size: medium-sized
v_call: TRBV19
j_call: TRBJ1-5
cdr3_length: 14
d_call: TRBD1
cdr3_nt: TGTGCCAGTAGTATGACAGGGAAGGATCAGCCCCAGCATTTT
cdr3_aa: CASSMTGKDQPQHF

clone_size: medium-sized
v_call: TRBV6-1
j_call: TRBJ1-1
cdr3_length: 15
d_call: TRBD1
cdr3_nt: TGTGCCAGCAGTAAGGACAGGGGTCTGGGGACTGAAGCTTTCTTT
cdr3_aa: CASSKDRGLGTEAFF

clone_size: medium-sized
v_call: TRBV28
j_call: TRBJ2-1
cdr3_length: 16
d_call: TRBD2
cdr3_nt: TGTGCCAGCAGTAGTAGCGGGAGACTGTTGTACAATGAGCAGTTCTTC
cdr3_aa: CASSSSGRLLYNEQFF

clone_size: medium-sized
v_call: TRBV19
j_call: TRBJ1-6
cdr3_length: 13
d_call: -
cdr3_nt: TGTGCCAGTAGGCTACAGAATGTTTCACCCCTCCACTTT
cdr3_aa: CASRLQNVSPLHF

clone_size: medium-sized
v_call: TRBV5-5
j_call: TRBJ1-2
cdr3_length: 13
d_call: -
cdr3_nt: TGTGCCAGCAGCCCGGGACGTAACTATGGCTACACCTTC
cdr3_aa: CASSPGRNYGYTF

clone_size: few
v_call: TRBV20-1
j_call: TRBJ2-5
cdr3_length: 16
d_call: TRBD2
cdr3_nt: TGCAGTGCTTTACCTTTACTAGCGGCCGCCGGGGAGACCCAGTACTTC
cdr3_aa: CSALPLLAAAGETQYF

clone_size: few
v_call: TRBV30
j_call: TRBJ2-1
cdr3_length: 14
d_call: -
cdr3_nt: TGTGCCTGGAGTGTACTAGGGACCCACAATGAGCAGTTCTTC
cdr3_aa: CAWSVLGTHNEQFF

clone_size: -
v_call: TRBV20-1
j_call: TRBJ2-7
cdr3_length: 20
d_call: TRBD1
cdr3_nt: TGCAGTGCTAGAGATCCCCTCAGACAGGGCGGCGGAAGGAGCTCCTACGAGCAGTACTTC
cdr3_aa: CSARDPLRQGGGRSSYEQYF

clone_size: medium-sized
v_call: TRBV11-2
j_call: TRBJ2-2
cdr3_length: 17
d_call: -
cdr3_nt: TGTGCCAGCAGCCTGCCACCCAGACAGGTTAACACCGGGGAGCTGTTTTTT
cdr3_aa: CASSLPPRQVNTGELFF

clone_size: medium-sized
v_call: TRBV6-1
j_call: TRBJ1-4
cdr3_length: 15
d_call: -
cdr3_nt: TGTGCCAGCACCCTGGGGGGGGGAGGAGGGAACGCGGTGTTTTTT
cdr3_aa: CASTLGGGGGNAVFF